Listed below are T cell receptor beta chains from one sample, sequenced in a study of OX40 agonist ivuxolimab in advanced cancers. Measured with immunoSEQ multiplex PCR; TCRdb has only the in-frame clones, and not every one. In the table there are about 93,000 clones, 90% to 95% of which are singletons. This specimen consisted of CD4+ or CD8+ T cells sorted from blood, obtained in a trial of the OX40 agonist ivuxolimab. These TCRs come from an adult with an advanced solid tumor such as melanoma, head and neck, liver or kidney cancer. Both conserved end residues are trimmed from each CDR3. Fields, in order: clone size, V gene, J gene, CDR3 protein. Not every row has a clone size; where given, it reads once, few, many or a size class.

NA	TRBV9	TRBJ2-7	ASSVESTPYEQY
NA	TRBV7-9	TRBJ2-2	ASSSGTGAKVSGELF
NA	TRBV7-9	NA	ASSPRPGQGRSYEQY
NA	TRBV27	TRBJ2-3	ASNSLRQRYTDTQY
NA	TRBV6-5	TRBJ2-3	ASSSTTTDTQY
NA	TRBV5-4	TRBJ2-7	ASSTGTSEKY
NA	TRBV29-1	TRBJ2-2	SGQGYTGELF
NA	TRBV2	TRBJ2-1	ASRSGTGAGNEQF
once	TRBV4-2	TRBJ2-5	ASSQVLGSQETQY
NA	TRBV10-2	TRBJ1-2	ASSEQGATYGYT
few	TRBV11-2	TRBJ2-7	ASSSTPHSNYEQY
NA	TRBV5-6	TRBJ1-5	ASSFGTGFNQPQH
NA	TRBV6-5	TRBJ2-1	ASSYSITGAEQF
NA	TRBV27	TRBJ2-5	ASSLLGGRPQETQY
NA	TRBV2	TRBJ1-5	ASSRTGNGQPQH
NA	TRBV9	TRBJ2-1	ASSESGRGTYNEQF
NA	TRBV29-1	TRBJ1-2	SFRTGYGYT
NA	TRBV11-2	TRBJ1-2	ASSPAAYGYT
NA	TRBV12-1	TRBJ1-1	ASSDAQGRRLNTEAF
NA	TRBV19	TRBJ1-3	ASSDYLFSGNTIY
NA	TRBV14	TRBJ2-7	ASSDPNYEQY
NA	TRBV25-1	TRBJ1-1	ASSPGPEAF
NA	TRBV14	TRBJ2-1	ASSLGTSGRNYEQF
NA	TRBV19	TRBJ1-1	ASSMWGGVTEAF
NA	TRBV27	TRBJ2-1	ASSLWGMEREQF
NA	TRBV25-1	TRBJ2-7	ASSDWATSEQY
NA	TRBV19	TRBJ1-1	ASSPLISGTEAF
once	TRBV7-9	TRBJ2-5	ASSTRQGETQY
NA	TRBV27	TRBJ2-3	ASSLPNSGTDTQY
once	TRBV6-5	TRBJ2-1	ASSYYLGGYNEQF
NA	TRBV6-6	TRBJ1-1	ASSYGNGEAF
NA	TRBV4-3	TRBJ2-7	ASSQGLAGSLSYEQY
few	TRBV6-6	TRBJ2-7	ASSFVTGGRDEQY
NA	TRBV2	TRBJ1-1	AGLGTANTEAF
NA	TRBV15	TRBJ2-1	ATAGLADNEQF
NA	TRBV5-1	TRBJ2-1	ASSRGQERSYNEQF
NA	TRBV19	TRBJ2-1	ASKGYRDRRDNEQF
NA	TRBV25-1	TRBJ2-7	ASYDSYEQY
NA	TRBV4-3	TRBJ1-2	ASSQDYKGPYGYT
NA	TRBV29-1	TRBJ2-1	SVESSRGGLWGNEQF
NA	TRBV5-5	TRBJ2-7	ASSLSMASGVQEQY
NA	TRBV11-2	TRBJ2-3	ASSYLGLGNTQY
NA	TRBV5-5	TRBJ1-1	ASSLARFMNTEAF
NA	TRBV10-3	TRBJ2-5	AINMREGYQETQY
NA	TRBV7-9	TRBJ2-5	ASSLRTSKETQY